Listed below are T cell receptor beta chains from one sample, sequenced in a study of cytomegalovirus exposure and HLA in healthy donors. Sequencing used immunoSEQ multiplex PCR; TCRdb keeps in-frame clones, though not all of them. Here the sample spans about 200,000 clones, around 87% being singletons. The sample taken for sequencing was PBMCs. These receptors originate from a man in his thirties or forties in good health and CMV-seronegative. Each CDR3 is given with its conserved first and last residue. Each record gives: CDR3 protein, V gene, clone size, J gene, CDR3 length. Some rows have no size entry. The others give once, few or many, or a class for an expanded clone.

CDR3aa: CASSARQNTEAFF
v_gene: TRBV5-6
abundance: -
j_gene: TRBJ1-1
len: 13

CDR3aa: CASSPAARVWDGYTF
v_gene: TRBV28
abundance: few
j_gene: TRBJ1-2
len: 15

CDR3aa: CASSQDRGSGGAGEQFF
v_gene: TRBV4-3
abundance: -
j_gene: TRBJ2-1
len: 17

CDR3aa: CASSPPQGVGYTF
v_gene: TRBV7-9
abundance: -
j_gene: TRBJ1-2
len: 13

CDR3aa: CASSLTGSSYNEQFF
v_gene: TRBV7-8
abundance: few
j_gene: TRBJ2-1
len: 15

CDR3aa: CASSLGGRADQPQHF
v_gene: TRBV5-6
abundance: few
j_gene: TRBJ1-5
len: 15

CDR3aa: CASSIGSSYEQYF
v_gene: TRBV19
abundance: -
j_gene: TRBJ2-7
len: 13

CDR3aa: CASSLWGGRTMTNEQFF
v_gene: TRBV7-8
abundance: -
j_gene: TRBJ2-1
len: 17

CDR3aa: CASSLPGTLSREQYF
v_gene: TRBV28
abundance: -
j_gene: TRBJ2-7
len: 15

CDR3aa: CASSFLAGGQETQYF
v_gene: TRBV7-6
abundance: -
j_gene: TRBJ2-5
len: 15

CDR3aa: CASSDNYEQYF
v_gene: TRBV25-1
abundance: -
j_gene: TRBJ2-7
len: 11

CDR3aa: CASRPGTENTEAFF
v_gene: TRBV6-1
abundance: few
j_gene: TRBJ1-1
len: 14

CDR3aa: CASQPGQGAAGADVLTF
v_gene: TRBV4-1
abundance: -
j_gene: TRBJ2-6
len: 17

CDR3aa: CSSSWSSGGRSAQYF
v_gene: TRBV7-9
abundance: once
j_gene: TRBJ2-3
len: 15

CDR3aa: CAWTAPGTDTQYF
v_gene: TRBV30
abundance: few
j_gene: TRBJ2-3
len: 13

CDR3aa: CASSVGGSGNQPQHF
v_gene: TRBV9
abundance: -
j_gene: TRBJ1-5
len: 15

CDR3aa: CASSWTFGYTF
v_gene: TRBV19
abundance: once
j_gene: TRBJ1-2
len: 11

CDR3aa: CASRTGTGSNSPLHF
v_gene: TRBV27
abundance: -
j_gene: TRBJ1-6
len: 15

CDR3aa: CASSPDIGYGYTF
v_gene: TRBV7-9
abundance: few
j_gene: TRBJ1-2
len: 13

CDR3aa: CASSPIAGGSNEQYF
v_gene: TRBV5-1
abundance: -
j_gene: -
len: 15

CDR3aa: CASSFSGVVAKNIQYF
v_gene: TRBV7-2
abundance: -
j_gene: TRBJ2-4
len: 16

CDR3aa: CASSLRENTEAFF
v_gene: TRBV4-1
abundance: -
j_gene: TRBJ1-1
len: 13

CDR3aa: CASSLAGVAGAFF
v_gene: TRBV5-4
abundance: -
j_gene: TRBJ1-1
len: 13

CDR3aa: CASSQDKVADYEQYF
v_gene: TRBV4-2
abundance: -
j_gene: TRBJ2-7
len: 15

CDR3aa: CASSGASGRREQYF
v_gene: TRBV2
abundance: -
j_gene: TRBJ2-7
len: 14

CDR3aa: CATRAGGTYGYTF
v_gene: TRBV19
abundance: -
j_gene: TRBJ1-2
len: 13

CDR3aa: CSVQGNTEAFF
v_gene: TRBV29-1
abundance: -
j_gene: TRBJ1-1
len: 11

CDR3aa: CSSSSQGANTEAFF
v_gene: TRBV7-9
abundance: -
j_gene: TRBJ1-1
len: 14

CDR3aa: CASSPGLDNGYTF
v_gene: TRBV18
abundance: -
j_gene: TRBJ1-2
len: 13

CDR3aa: CASSQRDTGELFF
v_gene: TRBV4-2
abundance: -
j_gene: TRBJ2-2
len: 13

CDR3aa: CASSLALNYGYTF
v_gene: TRBV27
abundance: -
j_gene: TRBJ1-2
len: 13

CDR3aa: CASSQGQVTDTQYF
v_gene: TRBV5-1
abundance: -
j_gene: TRBJ2-3
len: 14

CDR3aa: CASSSQDQPQHF
v_gene: TRBV28
abundance: -
j_gene: TRBJ1-5
len: 12

CDR3aa: CASMGPTEAFF
v_gene: TRBV30
abundance: -
j_gene: TRBJ1-1
len: 11

CDR3aa: CASRVKGGATQYF
v_gene: TRBV28
abundance: -
j_gene: TRBJ2-3
len: 13

CDR3aa: CATSREGGSETQYF
v_gene: TRBV15
abundance: -
j_gene: TRBJ2-5
len: 14

CDR3aa: CASSPLGTSGDPFWEYF
v_gene: TRBV14
abundance: few
j_gene: TRBJ2-7
len: 17

CDR3aa: CASSQAGGPSDTQYF
v_gene: TRBV4-3
abundance: -
j_gene: TRBJ2-3
len: 15

CDR3aa: CASSPPTLGGYEQYF
v_gene: TRBV18
abundance: -
j_gene: TRBJ2-7
len: 15